Detailed here is one T cell receptor (beta chain). The same CDR3 can be traced to other DNA sequences in this sample. CDR1 and CDR2 (germline): SGDLS, YYNGEE. Trimming pared 0 bases from V and 0 bases from J, leaving 6 bases between. The CDR3 runs to 15 residues. Sequencing used immunoSEQ multiplex PCR; TCRdb keeps in-frame clones, though not all of them. The sample consists of 270,000 or so clones, 80% to 90% of them appearing once. Across 20 to 25 US areas, participants ranged in age from roughly 18 to 95 years. Categorization into cohorts depended on clinical history that participants reported. The source of the sample is a study of blood T cell repertoires in COVID-19. Looking at the study overall: From T cells, B-cell-depleted T cells, or PBMCs came the material, which was cDNA or gDNA.

V usage is TRBV9 and J usage is TRBJ1-4; D gene uncertain. Sequencing was done on a sample of PBMCs or T cells enriched from blood (not recorded which). The clonotype originates from a woman between 50 and 59 years old who had been exposed to COVID-19. The CDR3 nucleotides read TGTGCCAGCAGCGTAGCCGGAGCAACTAATGAAAAACTGTTTTTT. Amino acid sequence: CASSVAGATNEKLFF.